This T cell receptor (beta chain) was obtained from a study of early T cells in non-severe SARS-CoV-2 infection. At the level of the study: Sequencing was performed on bulk RNA from unsorted whole blood, leaving chains unpaired.

Study conclusions and caveats: A preference for anti-spike CD8 responses marked VDJdb matching, which missed private and CD4 specificities.

Of note for this clonotype: Its matching antigen is unknown.

TCRdb re-derived calls from the 5' RACE reads in MiXCR, one entry per CDR3 protein. The data contain 65,000 to 95,000 distinct CDR3 sequences, around 9.9% of them singletons. This clonotype was obtained from an adult who was a healthcare worker with PCR-confirmed SARS-CoV-2 infection or an uninfected control (not recorded which). Material for sequencing was whole blood.

This CDR3 reads CSATTDRWPYNEQFF. For the CDR3, the DNA is TGCAGTGCTACAACGGACAGGTGGCCATACAATGAGCAGTTCTTC. V usage is TRBV20-1 and J usage is TRBJ2-1; 7 nucleotides line up with TRBD1. The germline CDR1 and CDR2 sequences are DFQATT and SNEGSKA (reference sequence). Trimming removed 4 bases from V and 4 bases from J; junction bases left unmatched: 10. The CDR3 length is 15 residues.